This T cell receptor beta chain was retrieved from a study of cytomegalovirus exposure and HLA in healthy donors. TCRdb's table, derived via immunoSEQ multiplex PCR, lists solely in-frame clones and lacks some. The table lists roughly 140,000 clones, around nine tenths of them singletons. The sequenced sample was PBMCs. The TCR was taken from a man aged 18 to 29 in good health and CMV-seropositive.

The CDR3 loop is CASSPRSGLEQYF. CDR3 sequence (DNA): TGTGCCAGCAGCCCTCGATCTGGGCTCGAGCAGTACTTC. The chain carries TRBV7-9 and TRBJ2-7; D is undetermined. Trimming took off 5 bases at V and 6 bases at J, with 14 bases between the two ends. This CDR3 has 13 amino acids. Germline values: CDR1 SEHNR, CDR2 FQNEAQ (reference sequence).